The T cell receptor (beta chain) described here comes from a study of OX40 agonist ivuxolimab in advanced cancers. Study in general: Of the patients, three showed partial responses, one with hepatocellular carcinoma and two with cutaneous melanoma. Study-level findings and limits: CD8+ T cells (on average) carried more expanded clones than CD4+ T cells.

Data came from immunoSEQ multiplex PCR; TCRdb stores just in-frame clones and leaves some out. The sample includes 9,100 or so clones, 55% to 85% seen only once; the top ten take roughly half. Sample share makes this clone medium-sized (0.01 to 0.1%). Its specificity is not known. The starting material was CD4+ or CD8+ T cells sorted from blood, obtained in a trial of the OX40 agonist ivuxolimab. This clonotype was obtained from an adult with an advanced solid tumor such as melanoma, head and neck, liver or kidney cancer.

The CDR3 here is CASSQGRTGITGELFF. In nucleotides, the CDR3 is TGTGCCAGCAGCCAAGGTCGGACAGGGATCACCGGGGAGCTGTTTTTT. J is TRBJ2-2 and V is TRBV4-2; TRBD1 matches 8 bases. This CDR3 is built from 16 residues. The trim removed 1 base at V and 4 bases at J, leaving 5 bases unmatched. Germline V gene lookup returns CDR1 LGHNA and CDR2 YNFKEQ.